A selection of T cell receptor beta chains follows, all from one sample in a study of human T cells and chemical hapten exposure. TCRdb analysed the RACE reads with MiXCR anew, one entry per CDR3 protein. The sample lists roughly 88,000 distinct CDR3 sequences; 9.6% were seen once. Specimen: whole blood, collected in connection with sensitization to the hapten diphenylcyclopropenone (DPC). The receptors come from a woman aged 40 to 50 with alopecia areata. Some clones in this sample may be carry-over from other donors' samples. Each CDR3 is given with its conserved first and last residue. A D gene is named only where the DNA matches it firmly. Some rows mark clone size as missing; the rest say once, few, many or name a class of expanded clone.

TRBV6-5	TRBJ1-2	many	.	CASSQLGGGVYGYTF	TGTGCCAGCAGTCAACTCGGCGGAGGGGTCTATGGCTACACCTTC
TRBV11-2	TRBJ1-4	.	.	CASSLRGAGANEKLFF	TGTGCCAGCAGCTTAAGGGGGGCGGGAGCTAATGAAAAACTGTTTTTT
TRBV18	TRBJ1-4	.	.	CASSPTLPLNEKLFF	TGTGCCAGCTCACCCACTCTACCACTTAATGAAAAACTGTTTTTT
TRBV12-3/TRBV12-4	TRBJ2-2	many	.	CASSLVPSPTGELFF	TGTGCCAGCAGTTTAGTTCCTAGCCCCACCGGGGAGCTGTTTTTT
TRBV4-3	TRBJ2-7	few	.	CASSQDVGQVYEQYF	TGCGCCAGCAGCCAAGATGTGGGCCAGGTTTACGAGCAGTACTTC
TRBV5-1	TRBJ2-2	.	.	CASSLTPGELFF	TGCGCCAGCAGCTTGACCCCCGGGGAGCTGTTTTTT
TRBV4-3	TRBJ2-5	few	TRBD2	CASSPSGGTSDQYF	TGCGCCAGCAGTCCAAGCGGGGGGACCTCCGACCAGTACTTC
TRBV3-1	TRBJ1-1	many	.	CASSLFLGTEAFF	TGTGCCAGCAGCCTCTTTCTGGGCACTGAAGCTTTCTTT
TRBV5-5	TRBJ2-2	few	.	CASRLDGYNTGELFF	TGTGCCAGCAGATTGGACGGTTACAACACCGGGGAGCTGTTTTTT
TRBV9	TRBJ2-5	few	TRBD2	CASSGGWTSGGQETQYF	TGTGCCAGCAGCGGAGGCTGGACTAGCGGGGGGCAAGAGACCCAGTACTTC
TRBV11-2	TRBJ1-1	few	.	CASSLGLGAFF	TGTGCCAGCAGCTTAGGCTTGGGGGCTTTCTTT
TRBV27	TRBJ1-2	.	.	CASRKGPPNYGYTF	TGTGCCAGCAGAAAAGGGCCCCCAAACTATGGCTACACCTTC
TRBV10-2	TRBJ2-3	many	TRBD2	CASSSRPGGSSTDTQYF	TGCGCCAGCAGCTCCCGACCGGGAGGATCCTCCACAGATACGCAGTATTTT
TRBV20-1	TRBJ2-7	many	.	CTPSRDYEQYF	TGCACTCCATCCAGGGACTACGAGCAGTACTTC
TRBV6-2/TRBV6-3	TRBJ1-2	.	.	CASTRDAMIVSGYTF	TGTGCCAGCACCAGAGACGCTATGATTGTTTCTGGCTACACCTTC
TRBV28	TRBJ1-6	few	.	CASSTSYNSPLHF	TGTGCAAGCAGTACCTCCTATAATTCACCCCTCCACTTT
TRBV3-1	TRBJ1-1	many	.	CASMGGSTEAFF	TGTGCCAGCATGGGCGGGAGCACTGAAGCTTTCTTT
TRBV20-1	TRBJ2-5	.	.	CSARVVDQRETQYF	TGCAGTGCTAGAGTTGTGGACCAACGGGAGACCCAGTACTTC
TRBV4-1	TRBJ2-1	many	TRBD2	CASSHPGTSAFNEQFF	TGCGCCAGCAGCCATCCCGGGACTAGCGCTTTCAATGAGCAGTTCTTC
TRBV5-1	TRBJ2-5	few	TRBD2	CASTQGTSGGAGETQYF	TGCGCCAGCACCCAAGGGACTAGCGGGGGGGCAGGAGAGACCCAGTACTTC
TRBV12-3/TRBV12-4	TRBJ1-2	few	TRBD1	CASTIDRGGGYTF	TGTGCCAGCACCATCGACAGGGGAGGTGGCTACACCTTC
TRBV6-5	TRBJ2-2	few	.	CASSYSNRLGTGELFF	TGTGCCAGCAGTTACTCGAATCGTCTAGGGACCGGGGAGCTGTTTTTT
TRBV7-9	TRBJ2-2	many	.	CASSSAYTGRSVTGELFF	TGTGCCAGCAGCTCCGCCTATACAGGGAGGAGTGTGACCGGGGAGCTGTTTTTT
TRBV5-1	TRBJ1-1	few	.	CASSPRVVDTEAFF	TGCGCCAGCAGCCCCAGGGTCGTGGACACTGAAGCTTTCTTT
TRBV5-1	TRBJ1-1	few	.	CASSSSGNTEAFF	TGCGCCAGCAGCTCCAGCGGTAACACTGAAGCTTTCTTT
TRBV2	TRBJ1-5	many	.	CASSQDHNQPQHF	TGTGCCAGCAGCCAAGACCACAATCAGCCCCAGCATTTT
TRBV19	TRBJ2-1	few	.	CASSGPGRVKFF	TGTGCCAGTAGTGGCCCGGGCAGGGTAAAGTTCTTC
TRBV9	TRBJ2-1	.	.	CASSVQVGRSYNEQFF	TGTGCCAGCAGCGTACAGGTTGGACGCTCCTACAATGAGCAGTTCTTC
TRBV24-1	TRBJ2-1	.	.	CATRGDEGYNEQFF	TGTGCCACGCGAGGGGATGAAGGCTACAATGAGCAGTTCTTC
TRBV6-2/TRBV6-3	TRBJ2-3	many	TRBD2	CAIGLAVNTDTQYF	TGTGCCATCGGACTAGCGGTTAACACAGATACGCAGTATTTT
TRBV12-3/TRBV12-4	TRBJ1-1	many	TRBD1	CASRDTRQGKTEAFF	TGTGCCAGCAGAGATACCAGACAGGGGAAGACTGAAGCTTTCTTT
TRBV11-2	TRBJ2-7	few	TRBD2	CASSFTRGGSYEQYF	TGTGCCAGCAGCTTCACTCGGGGGGGAAGCTACGAGCAGTACTTC
TRBV19	TRBJ1-4	many	TRBD1	CASSRQGAELFF	TGTGCCAGTAGCAGACAGGGGGCTGAACTGTTTTTT
TRBV7-2	TRBJ2-3	many	.	CASSSLPATGRTDTQYF	TGTGCCAGCAGCTCTCTACCCGCAACAGGGCGCACAGATACGCAGTATTTT
TRBV20-1	TRBJ1-1	many	TRBD1	CSASRQGDFLHTEAFF	TGCAGTGCTAGTCGACAGGGTGATTTCCTCCACACTGAAGCTTTCTTT
TRBV7-7	TRBJ1-4	.	.	CASSSPAATNEKLFF	TGTGCTAGCAGCTCCCCAGCTGCAACTAATGAAAAACTGTTTTTT
TRBV12-3/TRBV12-4	TRBJ2-7	few	TRBD1	CASSRRTGFHEQYF	TGTGCCAGCAGCCGGAGGACAGGGTTCCACGAGCAGTACTTC
TRBV27	TRBJ2-7	many	TRBD2	CASWLAGDPYEQYF	TGTGCCAGCTGGCTAGCGGGGGACCCCTACGAGCAGTACTTC
TRBV5-4	TRBJ1-2	many	TRBD1	CASSPVTGGSYGYTF	TGTGCCAGCAGCCCTGTGACAGGGGGCAGCTATGGCTACACCTTC
TRBV3-1	TRBJ2-1	.	TRBD2	CASSRSGGYNEQFF	TGTGCCAGCAGCCGCAGCGGGGGGTACAATGAGCAGTTCTTC
TRBV18	TRBJ1-2	.	.	CASSPLDSSYGYTF	TGTGCCAGCTCACCTTTGGACAGTTCCTATGGCTACACCTTC
TRBV5-1	TRBJ2-7	.	.	CASSPGGTVASYEQYF	TGCGCCAGCAGCCCGGGCGGGACAGTGGCCTCCTACGAGCAGTACTTC
TRBV18	TRBJ1-5	many	.	CASSPAANSNQPQHF	TGTGCCAGCTCACCAGCAGCAAATAGCAATCAGCCCCAGCATTTT
TRBV18	TRBJ1-3	many	.	CASSPGQEVNTIYF	TGTGCCAGCTCACCAGGTCAGGAGGTCAACACCATATATTTT
TRBV7-6	TRBJ2-7	many	TRBD1	CASSLEVRTGSYEQYF	TGTGCCAGCAGCTTAGAGGTGAGGACAGGATCCTACGAGCAGTACTTC
TRBV27	TRBJ2-3	many	TRBD1	CASSLRDRGSTNTDTQYF	TGTGCCAGCAGTTTGCGGGACAGGGGCTCCACTAACACAGATACGCAGTATTTT
TRBV12-3/TRBV12-4	TRBJ1-2	.	.	CASSPEPLGRNYGYTF	TGTGCCAGCAGTCCCGAACCCCTAGGTCGGAACTATGGCTACACCTTC
TRBV6-5	TRBJ1-5	few	TRBD1	CASSERQGIIGSNQPQHF	TGTGCCAGCAGCGAAAGACAGGGAATAATTGGAAGCAATCAGCCCCAGCATTTT
TRBV7-9	TRBJ1-5	many	TRBD1	CASSFADRAVQPQHF	TGTGCCAGCAGCTTCGCCGACAGGGCGGTTCAGCCCCAGCATTTT
TRBV2	TRBJ1-1	many	.	CASSESSVGAGNTEAFF	TGTGCCAGCAGTGAATCGTCCGTGGGGGCCGGGAACACTGAAGCTTTCTTT